The 11 T cell receptor beta chains below all came from one sample that was sequenced in a study of cytomegalovirus exposure and HLA in healthy donors. 60 Vbeta and 13 Jbeta primers were used in PCR. TCRdb's table, derived via immunoSEQ multiplex PCR, lists solely in-frame clones and lacks some. The table lists 100,000 to 150,000 clones, 70% to 90% of them singletons. The sequencing input was PBMCs. The receptors come from a man aged 18 to 29 in good health and CMV-seropositive.

The J gene is TRBJ2-7, the V gene TRBV6-5; no clear D. The length of the CDR3 is 14 residues. Germline V gene sequence: CDR1 MNHEY, CDR2 SVGAGI. The V end was cut by 8 bases, the J end by 2 bases, with 16 bases between. This CDR3 reads CASSLDGYPYEQYF. In DNA form, the CDR3 reads TGTGCCAGCTCGCTAGACGGGTATCCCTACGAGCAGTACTTC.

The chain carries TRBV19 and TRBJ2-2; a weak D match, TRBD1 (6 bases). The CDR3 is made up of 19 amino acids. The germline CDR1 and CDR2 sequences are LNHDA and SQIVND (reference sequence). V dropped 6 bases and J dropped 0 bases, with 23 bases sitting between them. The CDR3 coding sequence is TGTGCCAGTAGCACTCAGGGGTACAACTTTAAAGCGAACACCGGGGAGCTGTTTTTT. Residues: CASSTQGYNFKANTGELFF.

The CDR3 sequence: CASSLELGLGYTF. The CDR3 coding sequence is TGCGCCAGCAGCTTGGAATTGGGCTTAGGCTACACCTTC. The chain is built from TRBV5-1 and TRBJ1-2; D unclear. Trimming took 0 bases from V and 8 from J, leaving 11 bases between them. The germline CDR1 and CDR2 sequences are SGHRS and YFSETQ. CDR3 length: 13 amino acids.

The rearrangement links TRBV5-1 to TRBJ1-2, with D tentatively TRBD1 (5 bases). V was pared by 6 bases and J by 4 bases, with 19 bases between. This CDR3 comprises 15 residues. Per the germline V gene, CDR1 is SGHRS and CDR2 is YFSETQ. The CDR3 region has the DNA TGCGCCAGCACCTGGGGGGGGAACGGCGGCTATGGCTACACCTTC. Its protein is CASTWGGNGGYGYTF.

The chain combines TRBV5-4 with TRBJ2-1; TRBD2 matches 8 bases. Trimming cost V 0 bases and J 2 bases; bases outside gene matches: 4. CDR3 length: 16 residues. Germline CDR1 and CDR2: SGHNT and YYREEE (reference sequence). The CDR3 DNA follows: TGTGCCAGCAGCTTGGCCGACGGGGGGGCCTACAATGAGCAGTTCTTC. Its protein product is CASSLADGGAYNEQFF.

This clone has a single count. The V call is TRBV15, the J call TRBJ2-5; 7 positions match TRBD1. Germline CDR1 is LNHNV and CDR2 is YYDKDF (reference sequence). The CDR3 runs 13 residues. The junction had 3 bases not matched to a gene; V was cut back by 3 bases and J by 5 bases. CDR3 residues: CATSSGTVETQYF. CDR3 DNA sequence: TGTGCCACCAGCAGCGGGACAGTCGAGACCCAGTACTTC.

The chain carries TRBV4-1 and TRBJ2-3, with 9 bases matching TRBD2. This CDR3 is built from 17 residues. V lost 0 bases to trimming and J lost 3 bases; unmatched junction nucleotides: 7. Per germline, CDR1 MGHRA and CDR2 YSYEKL. The CDR3 sequence is CASSQEGRGGLTDTQYF. Here the CDR3 DNA reads TGCGCCAGCAGCCAAGAGGGGCGGGGGGGCCTAACAGATACGCAGTATTTT.

This clone was counted once. V and J are TRBV4-2 and TRBJ2-3, with a tentative D call TRBD2 (6 bases). The V end was cut by 4 bases, the J end by 1 base, with 6 bases between. Germline V gene lookup returns CDR1 LGHNA and CDR2 YNFKEQ. CDR3 size: 13 residues. CDR3 DNA sequence: TGTGCCAGCAGCCCGGGGGGCACAGATACGCAGTATTTT. This sequence encodes CASSPGGTDTQYF.

The chain joins TRBV9 to TRBJ1-5; 7 bases line up with TRBD1. Trimming at V came to 0 bases and at J to 5 bases, leaving 2 bases not matched to a gene. CDR3 length equals 14 residues. In germline, CDR1 is SGDLS, CDR2 YYNGEE. DNA for the CDR3: TGTGCCAGCAGCGTAGAACAGGGGCATCAGCCCCAGCATTTT. Protein sequence: CASSVEQGHQPQHF.

The chain is built from TRBV2 and TRBJ2-3; TRBD2 aligns across 7 bases. The J segment lost 4 bases and the V segment lost 6 bases, leaving 13 bases of the junction unmatched. The CDR3 loop spans 16 amino acids. Germline values: CDR1 SNHLY, CDR2 FYNNEI. The CDR3 DNA follows: TGTGCCAGCAGCGGTCTCCCTCGGGCGGGAGCAGATACGCAGTATTTT. The encoded protein is CASSGLPRAGADTQYF.

This clone was observed a few times. The chain uses TRBV5-4 and TRBJ1-4, with TRBD1 as a possible D gene (6 bases). Between the trimmed V and J ends, which lost 4 bases and 6 bases, there was a span of 13 bases. This CDR3 spans 14 amino acids. Germline loops: CDR1 SGHNT, CDR2 YYREEE (reference sequence). The CDR3 region is CASSRGTSHEKLFF. The CDR3 DNA is TGTGCCAGCAGCCGTGGGACATCCCATGAAAAACTGTTTTTT. Full variable domain (outside the CDR3, taken from reference TRBV5-4 and TRBJ1-4): ETGVTQSPTHLIKTRGQQVTLRCSSQSGHNTVSWYQQALGQGPQFIFQYYREEENGRGNFPPRFSGLQFPNYSSELNVNALELDDSALYLCASSRGTSHEKLFFGSGTQLSVL.